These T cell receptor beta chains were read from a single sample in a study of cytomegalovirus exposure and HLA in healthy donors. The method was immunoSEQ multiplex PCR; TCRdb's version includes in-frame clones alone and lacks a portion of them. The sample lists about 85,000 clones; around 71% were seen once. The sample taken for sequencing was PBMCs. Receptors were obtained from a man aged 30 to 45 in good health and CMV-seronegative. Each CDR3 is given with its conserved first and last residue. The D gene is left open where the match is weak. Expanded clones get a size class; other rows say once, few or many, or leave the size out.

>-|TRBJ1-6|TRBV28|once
CASGRASNNSPLHF
TGTGCCAGCGGCAGGGCCTCGAATAATTCACCCCTCCACTTT
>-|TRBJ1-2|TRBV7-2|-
CASSLGYGTGPGYTF
TGTGCCAGCAGCTTAGGGTATGGCACAGGGCCTGGCTACACCTTC
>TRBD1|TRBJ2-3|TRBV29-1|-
CSVRQGTDTQYF
TGCAGCGTCCGACAGGGAACAGATACGCAGTATTTT
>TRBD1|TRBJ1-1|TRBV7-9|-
CASSPGQGGTNTEAFF
TGTGCCAGCAGCCCGGGACAGGGGGGAACGAACACTGAAGCTTTCTTT
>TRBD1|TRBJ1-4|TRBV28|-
CASSLFRGSEKLFF
TGTGCCAGCAGTTTATTCAGGGGGAGCGAAAAACTGTTTTTT
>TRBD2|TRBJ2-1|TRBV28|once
CASSSHSGRSGYNEQFF
TGTGCCAGCAGTTCCCATAGCGGGAGGAGTGGATACAATGAGCAGTTCTTC
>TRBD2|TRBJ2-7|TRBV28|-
CASSFHLAELSYEQYF
TGTGCCAGCAGTTTTCATCTAGCGGAACTCTCCTACGAGCAGTACTTC
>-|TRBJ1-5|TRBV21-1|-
CASSPQTGISNQPQHF
TGTGCCAGCAGCCCCCAGACAGGGATTAGCAATCAGCCCCAGCATTTT
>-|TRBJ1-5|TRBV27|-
CASSLLGQSNQPQHF
TGTGCCAGCAGTTTATTGGGACAAAGCAATCAGCCCCAGCATTTT
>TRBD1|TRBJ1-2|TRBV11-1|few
CASSLTGVYGYTF
TGTGCCAGCAGCCTTACAGGGGTCTATGGCTACACCTTC
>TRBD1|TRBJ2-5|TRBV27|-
CASSPTGGGETQYF
TGTGCCAGCTCCCCGACAGGGGGCGGGGAGACCCAGTACTTC
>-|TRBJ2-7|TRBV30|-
CAWNEDRSLEQYF
TGTGCCTGGAATGAAGACAGGTCGTTGGAGCAGTACTTC
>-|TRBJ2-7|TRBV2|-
CASSDTAVGGSRYEQYF
TGTGCCAGCAGTGACACAGCGGTCGGAGGGTCACGATACGAGCAGTACTTC
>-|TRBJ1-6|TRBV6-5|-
CASSLGQGDSSPLHF
TGTGCCAGCAGTTTGGGTCAGGGCGATAGTTCACCCCTCCACTTT
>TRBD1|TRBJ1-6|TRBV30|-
CAWSFRTGNSPLHF
TGTGCCTGGAGTTTCCGGACAGGCAATTCACCCCTCCACTTT
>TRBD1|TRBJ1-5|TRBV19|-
CASSPIDREKQPQHF
TGTGCCAGTAGTCCTATCGACAGGGAAAAACAGCCCCAGCATTTT
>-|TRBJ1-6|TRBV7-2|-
CASSLARRGLYNSPLHF
TGTGCCAGCAGCTTAGCGAGGCGGGGCCTCTATAATTCACCCCTCCACTTT